The 3 T cell receptor beta chains given below trace back to one sample, sequenced in a study of blood T cell repertoires in COVID-19. TCRdb's table, derived via immunoSEQ multiplex PCR, lists solely in-frame clones and lacks some. The sample carries approximately 120,000 clones, approximately 90% recorded once. Sequencing was done on a sample of peripheral blood. These receptors all come from a human donor with acute or convalescent COVID-19. The donor label of this sample is uncertain.

The rearrangement joins TRBV20-1 to TRBJ2-1, with D possibly TRBD2 on 5 matching bases. Germline values: CDR1 DFQATT, CDR2 SNEGSKA (reference sequence). V dropped 3 bases and J dropped 3 bases, with 12 bases sitting between them. The CDR3 runs 14 residues. The CDR3 here is CSASIASHYNEQFF. CDR3 sequence (DNA): TGCAGTGCTAGTATAGCGTCACACTACAATGAGCAGTTCTTC.

The chain couples TRBV6-5 to TRBJ1-2; D possibly corresponds to TRBD1 (6 bases). V shed 2 bases and J shed 1 base, with 11 bases lying between them. Germline-derived CDR1 and CDR2 are MNHEY and SVGAGI. The CDR3 consists of 15 residues. Here the CDR3 reads CASSYAGANNYGYTF. CDR3 DNA: TGTGCCAGCAGTTACGCAGGGGCTAATAACTATGGCTACACCTTC.

This chain connects TRBV9 to TRBJ2-1; tentatively, D is TRBD1 (6 bases). This CDR3 comprises 13 residues. From germline, CDR1 is SGDLS and CDR2 YYNGEE. V lost 2 bases and J 9 bases, leaving 12 bases between the germline ends. The CDR3 DNA reads TGTGCCAGCAGCGTCGAAACAGGGTTTGAGCAGTTCTTC. The encoded protein is CASSVETGFEQFF.